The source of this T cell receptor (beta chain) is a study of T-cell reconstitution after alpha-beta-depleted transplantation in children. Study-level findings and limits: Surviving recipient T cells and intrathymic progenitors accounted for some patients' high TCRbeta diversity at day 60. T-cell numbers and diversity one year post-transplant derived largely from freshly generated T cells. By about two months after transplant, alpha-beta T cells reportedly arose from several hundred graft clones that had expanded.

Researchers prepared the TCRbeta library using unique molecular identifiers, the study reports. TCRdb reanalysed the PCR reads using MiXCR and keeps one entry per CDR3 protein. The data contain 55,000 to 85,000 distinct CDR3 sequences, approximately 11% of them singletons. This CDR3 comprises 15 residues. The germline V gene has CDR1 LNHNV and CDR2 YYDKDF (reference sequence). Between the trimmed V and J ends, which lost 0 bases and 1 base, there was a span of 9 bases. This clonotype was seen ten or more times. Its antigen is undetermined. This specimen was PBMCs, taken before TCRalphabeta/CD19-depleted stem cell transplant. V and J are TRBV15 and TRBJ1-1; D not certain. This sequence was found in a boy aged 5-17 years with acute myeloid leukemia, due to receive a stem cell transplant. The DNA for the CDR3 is TGTGCCACCAGCAGAGATTTGGCCGGGAACACTGAAGCTTTCTTT. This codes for CATSRDLAGNTEAFF. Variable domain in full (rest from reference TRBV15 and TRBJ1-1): DAMVIQNPRYQVTQFGKPVTLSCSQTLNHNVMYWYQQKSSQAPKLLFHYYDKDFNNEADTPDNFQSRRPNTSFCFLDIRSPGLGDTAMYLCATSRDLAGNTEAFFGQGTRLTVV.